This T cell receptor beta chain is from a study of monozygotic twins with cystic fibrosis. In the study overall: With approximately 15 PCR cycles, barcoded libraries came from about 3 micrograms of fragmented DNA.

Germline V gene data show CDR1 as SGHRS and CDR2 as YFSETQ. V lost 0 bases and J 2 bases, leaving 5 bases between the germline ends. This CDR3 has 13 residues. General study findings and limits: Co-twins had the most similar V usage for 13 of 16 pairs, J for 8. Median Simpson clonality of 0.0095 suggested naive T cells predominated.

Produced via immunoSEQ multiplex PCR; TCRdb's table is partial and in-frame only. Counted here are about 30,000 clones, around four fifths occurring once; the ten biggest clones make up around 0.88%. On this clone: What it binds is not known. Other DNA sequences within the sample encode an identical CDR3.

This TCR was sampled from a girl aged 2-10 years with cystic fibrosis. Material for sequencing was blood. This sequence joins TRBV5-1 and TRBJ1-1; D remains ambiguous. As DNA, the CDR3 is TGCGCCAGCAGCTTGGCGGGAAACACTGAAGCTTTCTTT. Translated, it gives CASSLAGNTEAFF.